These 18 T cell receptor beta chains were sequenced from one sample in a study of T-cell memory formation after mild COVID-19. A single record per CDR3 protein comes from TCRdb applying MiXCR to the 5' RACE reads. This sample has 450,000 or so distinct CDR3 sequences, with over 15% found just once. Material: PBMCs or a T cell subset sorted from them (not recorded which). Receptors were obtained from an adult woman who had mild COVID-19 (a few samples of this study predate the infection). Cell type and time point are not known.

This clonotype was seen more than once but under ten times. This chain links TRBV18 with TRBJ2-7; D is unclear. Germline V gene sequence: CDR1 KGHSH, CDR2 LQKENI. CDR3 length: 15 amino acids. V was trimmed by 3 bases and J by 2 bases, leaving 14 bases between them. This CDR3 is CASSPPIISAYEQYF. CDR3 nucleotide sequence: TGTGCCAGCTCACCCCCAATCATTTCCGCCTACGAGCAGTACTTC.

There are a few counts of this clonotype. The rearrangement links TRBV29-1 to TRBJ2-1; 10 bases match TRBD2. V shed 3 bases, J shed 4 bases, and the junction held 6 bases outside the gene matches. Germline loops: CDR1 SQVTM, CDR2 ANQGSEA. CDR3 length: 15 residues. The CDR3 sequence is CSVEGLAGVYNEQFF. In DNA form, the CDR3 reads TGCAGCGTTGAGGGGCTAGCGGGAGTTTACAATGAGCAGTTCTTC.

This clonotype turned up a few times. The chain couples TRBV12-3 or TRBV12-4 to TRBJ2-3, with 7 bases lining up with TRBD2. Trimming took 3 bases from V and 0 from J; bases not matched to a gene: 9. There are 17 residues in the CDR3. CDR3 sequence (DNA): TGTGCCAGCAGTTTCTGGGGGGGTGGGTTGAGCACAGATACGCAGTATTTT. Protein product: CASSFWGGGLSTDTQYF.

This clonotype was counted between two and nine times. The chain carries TRBV7-9 and TRBJ2-7, with a tentative D call TRBD1 (5 bases). Germline V gives CDR1 SEHNR, CDR2 FQNEAQ (reference sequence). V was cut by 1 base and J by 1 base, with 11 bases left in between. This CDR3 has 15 amino acids. The CDR3 sequence is CASSLVQGKSYEQYF. CDR3 in DNA: TGTGCCAGCAGCTTAGTCCAGGGAAAATCCTACGAGCAGTACTTC.

This clonotype occurred a few times. This chain joins TRBV3-1 and TRBJ2-7, with D hard to call. The CDR3 contains 14 residues. Trimming pared 1 base from V and 2 bases from J, leaving 9 bases between. Germline V gene lookup returns CDR1 LGHDT and CDR2 YNNKEL (reference sequence). CDR3 in amino acids: CASSQASVTYEQYF. CDR3 DNA sequence: TGTGCCAGCAGCCAAGCCTCCGTTACCTACGAGCAGTACTTC.

This chain links TRBV6-2 or TRBV6-3 with TRBJ2-5; D tentatively reads TRBD1 or TRBD2 (5 bases each). The germline gives CDR1 MNHEY, CDR2 SVGEGT. The V end lost 5 bases, the J end lost 5 bases, and 18 bases lay between the germline ends. The CDR3 sequence is 15 residues long. This CDR3 is CASSPSWDRVETQYF. CDR3 coding DNA: TGTGCCAGCAGTCCCTCCTGGGACCGTGTGGAGACCCAGTACTTC.

CDR3 in amino acids: CASSLLGGMIHEQYF. In nucleotides, the CDR3 is TGTGCCAGCAGTTTACTAGGGGGCATGATCCACGAGCAGTACTTC. This chain connects TRBV12-3 or TRBV12-4 to TRBJ2-7; 7 bases map to TRBD1. The CDR3 contains 15 residues. Losses at the gene ends were 2 bases for V and 5 bases for J; bases not matched to a gene: 9.

The J gene is TRBJ2-1, the V gene TRBV7-3; no clear D gene. Deletions cut 5 bases from V and 0 bases from J, with 11 bases between. The CDR3 runs 15 residues. Germline assignment: CDR1 SGHTA and CDR2 FQGTGA. The CDR3 loop reads CASSEFQASYNEQFF. The CDR3 DNA reads TGTGCCAGCAGCGAATTTCAGGCCTCCTACAATGAGCAGTTCTTC.

This clonotype was detected only a few times. This chain connects TRBV7-9 to TRBJ1-2; no clear D. The germline V gene encodes CDR1 SEHNR and CDR2 FQNEAQ (reference sequence). V was trimmed by 3 bases and J by 2 bases, leaving 10 bases between them. The CDR3 is made up of 14 amino acids. The CDR3 bases are TGTGCCAGCAGCTTGTTGTTCAAGAACTATGGCTACACCTTC. It translates to CASSLLFKNYGYTF.

The chain uses TRBV16 and TRBJ2-7; 9 nucleotides line up with TRBD1. Germline-derived CDR1 and CDR2 are KGHSY and FQNENV. This CDR3 has 16 amino acids. J was trimmed by 1 base and V by 2 bases; bases with no gene match: 6. The CDR3 bases are TGTGCCAGCAGCCAAGGTCCGGGACAGGGATCCTACGAGCAGTACTTC. Its translation is CASSQGPGQGSYEQYF.

The DNA for the CDR3 is TGTGCCAGCAGTTTTGACAAGGGCGGGTACAATGAGCAGTTCTTC. It encodes CASSFDKGGYNEQFF. V usage is TRBV7-3 and J usage is TRBJ2-1; D is perhaps TRBD2 (5 bases). V was shortened by 6 bases and J by 4 bases, with 16 bases between the two germline ends. The CDR3 contains 15 residues. Germline lookup yields CDR1 SGHTA and CDR2 FQGTGA.

This clonotype has at least ten counts. The CDR3 reads CASSHGETQYF. CDR3 in DNA: TGTGCCAGCAGCCACGGAGAGACCCAGTACTTC. V is TRBV11-2 and J is TRBJ2-5; no definite D call. Germline V gives CDR1 SGHAT, CDR2 FQNNGV. The V end was cut by 5 bases, the J end by 4 bases, with 5 bases between. This CDR3 has 11 amino acids.

This rearrangement joins TRBV6-5 to TRBJ2-7, with 11 bases that match TRBD2. CDR1 is MNHEY and CDR2 is SVGAGI in the germline V gene. V was clipped by 6 bases and J by 0 bases; unmatched bases: 19. The CDR3 is made up of 20 amino acids. The CDR3 here is CASRSGGLSSGRGDSYEQYF. The CDR3 nucleotides are TGTGCCAGCAGGAGTGGAGGGTTGAGTAGCGGGAGGGGAGACTCCTACGAGCAGTACTTC.

This clonotype showed up just a few times. The chain has TRBV30 and TRBJ2-5; perhaps D is TRBD1 or TRBD2 (5 bases each). In germline, CDR1 is GTSNPN, CDR2 SVGIG (reference sequence). Trimming took off 5 bases at V and 5 bases at J, with 12 bases between the two ends. CDR3 length: 12 amino acids. CDR3 coding DNA: TGTGCCTGGTCGGGGCGAAAGGAGACCCAGTACTTC. Amino acid sequence: CAWSGRKETQYF.

Ten or more counts support this clonotype. The rearrangement links TRBV7-9 to TRBJ2-5; D is undetermined. Germline V gene data show CDR1 as SEHNR and CDR2 as FQNEAQ (reference sequence). The CDR3 extends over 12 amino acids. The V end lost 0 bases, the J end lost 2 bases, and 1 base lay between the germline ends. CDR3 in amino acids: CASSLAQETQYF. CDR3 in DNA: TGTGCCAGCAGCTTAGCGCAAGAGACCCAGTACTTC.

CDR3 residues: CASNNPRDSVSGYTF. The CDR3 nucleotides read TGTGCCAGCAATAACCCCCGGGACAGCGTTAGTGGCTACACCTTC. This rearrangement joins TRBV12-3 or TRBV12-4 to TRBJ1-2; 7 positions match TRBD1. V shed 7 bases, J shed 7 bases, and the junction held 15 bases outside the gene matches. The CDR3 totals 15 residues.

The J gene is TRBJ1-2, the V gene TRBV3-1, with D maybe TRBD1 (5 bases). Looked up from germline, CDR1 is LGHDT and CDR2 is YNNKEL (reference sequence). The CDR3 covers 15 residues. V shed 1 base and J shed 4 bases, with 13 bases lying between them. This CDR3 reads CASSQAIRQPYGYTF. CDR3 DNA sequence: TGTGCCAGCAGCCAAGCCATCCGACAGCCCTATGGCTACACCTTC.

V is TRBV10-3 and J is TRBJ2-3, with D possibly matching TRBD2 (5 bases). There are 16 residues in the CDR3. Per the germline V gene, CDR1 is ENHRY and CDR2 is SYGVKD. Trimming left V 3 bases short and J 0 bases short, with 13 bases between. The CDR3 is CAISEGSGRSTDTQYF. The CDR3, as DNA: TGTGCCATCAGTGAAGGGAGTGGGCGGAGCACAGATACGCAGTATTTT.